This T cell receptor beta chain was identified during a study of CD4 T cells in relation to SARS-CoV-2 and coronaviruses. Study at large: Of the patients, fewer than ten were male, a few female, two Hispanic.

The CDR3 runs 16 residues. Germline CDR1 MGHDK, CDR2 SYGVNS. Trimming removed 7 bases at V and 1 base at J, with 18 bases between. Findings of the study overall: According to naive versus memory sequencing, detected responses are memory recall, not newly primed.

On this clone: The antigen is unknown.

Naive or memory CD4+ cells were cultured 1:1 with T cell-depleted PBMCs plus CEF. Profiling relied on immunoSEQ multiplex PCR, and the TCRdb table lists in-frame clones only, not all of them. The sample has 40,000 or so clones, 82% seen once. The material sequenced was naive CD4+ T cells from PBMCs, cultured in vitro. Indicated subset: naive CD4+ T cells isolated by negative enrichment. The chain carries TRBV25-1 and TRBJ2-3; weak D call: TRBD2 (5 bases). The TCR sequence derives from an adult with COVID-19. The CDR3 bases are TGTGCCAGCATAAAGGGATGGGAGCGGCGCACAGATACGCAGTATTTT. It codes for CASIKGWERRTDTQYF. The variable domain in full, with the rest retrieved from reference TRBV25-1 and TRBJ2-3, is EADIYQTPRYLVIGTGKKITLECSQTMGHDKMYWYQQDPGMELHLIHYSYGVNSTEKGDLSSESTVSRIRTEHFPLTLESARPSHTSQYLCASIKGWERRTDTQYFGPGTRLTVL.